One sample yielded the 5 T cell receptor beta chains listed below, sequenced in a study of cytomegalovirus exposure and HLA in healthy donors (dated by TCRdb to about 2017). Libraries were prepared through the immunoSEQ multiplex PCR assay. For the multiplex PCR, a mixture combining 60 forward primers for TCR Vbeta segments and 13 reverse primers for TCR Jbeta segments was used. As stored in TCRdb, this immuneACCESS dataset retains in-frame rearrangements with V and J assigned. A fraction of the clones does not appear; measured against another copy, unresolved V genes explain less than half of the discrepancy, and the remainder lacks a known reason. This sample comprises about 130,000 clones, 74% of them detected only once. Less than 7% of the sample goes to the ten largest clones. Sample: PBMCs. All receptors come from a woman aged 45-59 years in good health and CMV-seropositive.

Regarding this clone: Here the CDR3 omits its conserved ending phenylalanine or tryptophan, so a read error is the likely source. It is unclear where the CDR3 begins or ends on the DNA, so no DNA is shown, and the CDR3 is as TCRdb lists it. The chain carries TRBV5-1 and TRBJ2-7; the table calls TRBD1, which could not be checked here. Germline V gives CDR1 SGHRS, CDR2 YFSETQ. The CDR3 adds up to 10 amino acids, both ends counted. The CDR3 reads CASRWWVGQG.

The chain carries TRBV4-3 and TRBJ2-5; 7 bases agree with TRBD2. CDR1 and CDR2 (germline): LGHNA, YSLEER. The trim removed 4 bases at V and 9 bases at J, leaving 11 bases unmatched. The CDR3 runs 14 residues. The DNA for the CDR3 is TGCGCCAGCAGCCTTGGACTCTCCCTAGCGGCCCAGTACTTC. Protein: CASSLGLSLAAQYF.

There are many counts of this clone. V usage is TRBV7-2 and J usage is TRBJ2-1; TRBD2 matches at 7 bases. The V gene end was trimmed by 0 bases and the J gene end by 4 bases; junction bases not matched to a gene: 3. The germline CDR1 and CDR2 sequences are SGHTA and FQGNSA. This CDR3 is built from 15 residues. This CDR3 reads CASSLADGGYNEQFF. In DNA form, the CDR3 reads TGTGCCAGCAGCTTAGCGGACGGGGGGTACAATGAGCAGTTCTTC.

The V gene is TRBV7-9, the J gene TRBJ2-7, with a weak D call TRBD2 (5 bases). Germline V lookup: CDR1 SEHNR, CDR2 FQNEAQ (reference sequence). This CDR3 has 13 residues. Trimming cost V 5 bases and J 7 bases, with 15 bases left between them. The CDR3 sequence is CASSRTGPGEQYF. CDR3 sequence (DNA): TGTGCCAGCAGCCGGACCGGGCCGGGGGAGCAGTACTTC. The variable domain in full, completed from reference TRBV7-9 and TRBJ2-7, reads DTGVSQNPRHKITKRGQNVTFRCDPISEHNRLYWYRQTLGQGPEFLTYFQNEAQLEKSRLLSDRFSAERPKGSFSTLEIQRTEQGDSAMYLCASSRTGPGEQYFGPGTRLTVT.

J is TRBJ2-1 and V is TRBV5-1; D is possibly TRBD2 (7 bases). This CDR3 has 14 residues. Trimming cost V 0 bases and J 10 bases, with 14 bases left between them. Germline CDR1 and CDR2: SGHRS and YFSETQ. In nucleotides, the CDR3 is TGCGCCAGCAGCTTGGGGGCGGGGGCTGGCGAGCAGTTCTTC. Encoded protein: CASSLGAGAGEQFF.